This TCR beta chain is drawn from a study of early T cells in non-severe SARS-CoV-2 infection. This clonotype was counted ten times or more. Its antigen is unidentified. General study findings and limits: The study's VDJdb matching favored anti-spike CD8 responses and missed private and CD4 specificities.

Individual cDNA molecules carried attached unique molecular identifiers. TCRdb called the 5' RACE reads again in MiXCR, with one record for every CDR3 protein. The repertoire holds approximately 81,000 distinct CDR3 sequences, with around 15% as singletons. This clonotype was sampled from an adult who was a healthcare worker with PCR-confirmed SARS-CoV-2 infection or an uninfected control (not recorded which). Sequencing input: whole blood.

CDR3 nucleotide sequence: TGCGCCAGCAGCCTATTACCGGGAACCTACGAGCAGTACTTC. Translating gives CASSLLPGTYEQYF. This rearrangement joins TRBV5-1 to TRBJ2-7; weak D call: TRBD2 (5 bases). The CDR3 totals 14 residues. Germline CDR1 SGHRS, CDR2 YFSETQ. Trimming stripped 4 bases from V and 2 bases from J, with 13 bases between.